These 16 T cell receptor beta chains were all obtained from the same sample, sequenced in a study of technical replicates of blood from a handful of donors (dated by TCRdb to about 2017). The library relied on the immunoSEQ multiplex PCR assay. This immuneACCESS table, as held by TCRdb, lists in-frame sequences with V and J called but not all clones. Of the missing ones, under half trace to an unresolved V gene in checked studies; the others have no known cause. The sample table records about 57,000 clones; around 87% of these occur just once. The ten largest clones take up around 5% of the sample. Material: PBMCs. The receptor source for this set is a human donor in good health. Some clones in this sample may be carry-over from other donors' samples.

The CDR3 nucleotides are TGTGCCAGCAGCTTCCGATCTCGGGCGCGGGCCCTCCACTTT. This sequence encodes CASSFRSRARALHF. This chain connects TRBV5-6 to TRBJ1-6; D not certain. CDR1 is SGHDT, CDR2 YYEEEE, per germline. CDR3 length: 14 amino acids. V lost 2 bases, J lost 14 bases, and 17 bases lay in between.

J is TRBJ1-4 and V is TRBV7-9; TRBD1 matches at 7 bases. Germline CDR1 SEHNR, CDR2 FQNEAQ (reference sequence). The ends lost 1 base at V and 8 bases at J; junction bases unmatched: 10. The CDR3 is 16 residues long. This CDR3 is CASSLGQRQGGEKLFF. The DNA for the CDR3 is TGTGCCAGCAGCTTAGGCCAGCGACAGGGTGGCGAAAAACTGTTTTTT.

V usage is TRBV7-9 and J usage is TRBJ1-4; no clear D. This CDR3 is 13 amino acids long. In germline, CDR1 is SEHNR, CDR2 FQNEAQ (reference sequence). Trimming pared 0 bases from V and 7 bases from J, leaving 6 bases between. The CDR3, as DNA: TGTGCCAGCAGCTTAGCCGTCGGTGAAAAACTGTTTTTT. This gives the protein CASSLAVGEKLFF.

The CDR3 nucleotides are TGTGCCAGCAGCAAAACTAGCGGGAGTCCCAAGGAGCAGTACTTC. This codes for CASSKTSGSPKEQYF. This chain links TRBV21-1 with TRBJ2-7; the table's D call of TRBD2 was not tested on the DNA. TRBV21-1 is an annotated pseudogene. This CDR3 is 15 amino acids long.

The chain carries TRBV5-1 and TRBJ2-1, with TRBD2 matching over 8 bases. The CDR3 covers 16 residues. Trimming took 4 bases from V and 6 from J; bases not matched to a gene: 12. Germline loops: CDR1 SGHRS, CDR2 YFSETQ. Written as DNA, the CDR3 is TGCGCCAGCAGCCCCTCCCCAGCGGGGGTTCTCAATGAGCAGTTCTTC. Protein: CASSPSPAGVLNEQFF. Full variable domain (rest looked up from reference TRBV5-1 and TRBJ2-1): KAGVTQTPRYLIKTRGQQVTLSCSPISGHRSVSWYQQTPGQGLQFLFEYFSETQRNKGNFPGRFSGRQFSNSRSEMNVSTLELGDSALYLCASSPSPAGVLNEQFFGPGTRLTVL.

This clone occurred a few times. The DNA for the CDR3 is TGTGCCTGGAGCCCGGGGATTAACACCATATATTTT. Translated: CAWSPGINTIYF. The chain is built from TRBV30 and TRBJ1-3, with D unresolved. Germline V CDR1 and CDR2: GTSNPN, SVGIG (reference sequence). This CDR3 has 12 amino acids. Trimming took 3 bases from V and 7 from J, leaving 10 bases between them. The full variable domain, with the rest looked up from reference TRBV30 and TRBJ1-3, is SQTIHQWPATLVQPVGSPLSLECTVEGTSNPNLYWYRQAAGRGLQLLFYSVGIGQISSEVPQNLSASRPQDRQFILSSKKLLLSDSGFYLCAWSPGINTIYFGEGSWLTVV.

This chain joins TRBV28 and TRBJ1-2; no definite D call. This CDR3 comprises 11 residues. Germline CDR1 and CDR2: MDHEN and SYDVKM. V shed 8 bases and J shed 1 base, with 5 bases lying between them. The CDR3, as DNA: TGTGCCAGCGCGGGTAACTATGGCTACACCTTC. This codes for CASAGNYGYTF.

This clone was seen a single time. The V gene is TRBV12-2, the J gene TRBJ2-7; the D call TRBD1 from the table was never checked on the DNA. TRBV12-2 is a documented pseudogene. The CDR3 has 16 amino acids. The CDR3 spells CASRFQQGATSYEQYF. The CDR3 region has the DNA TGTGCAAGTCGCTTCCAACAGGGGGCGACCTCCTACGAGCAGTACTTC.

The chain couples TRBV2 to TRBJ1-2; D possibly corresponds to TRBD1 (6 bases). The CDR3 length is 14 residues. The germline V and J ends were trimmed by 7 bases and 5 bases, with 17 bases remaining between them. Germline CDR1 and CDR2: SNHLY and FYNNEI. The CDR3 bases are TGTGCCAGCACGAACCCCGGACAGTTTTATGGCTACACCTTC. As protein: CASTNPGQFYGYTF.

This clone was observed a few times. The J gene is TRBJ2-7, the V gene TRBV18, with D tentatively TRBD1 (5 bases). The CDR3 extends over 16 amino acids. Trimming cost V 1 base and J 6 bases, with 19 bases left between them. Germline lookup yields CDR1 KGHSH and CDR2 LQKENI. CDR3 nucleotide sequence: TGTGCCAGCTCACCACGAGCTGGGGTCAGGGTTTTCGAGCAGTACTTC. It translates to CASSPRAGVRVFEQYF.

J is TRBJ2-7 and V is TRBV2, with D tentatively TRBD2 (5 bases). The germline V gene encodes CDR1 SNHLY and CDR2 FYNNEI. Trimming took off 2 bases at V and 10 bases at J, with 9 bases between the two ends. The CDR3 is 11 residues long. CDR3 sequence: CASSEQLDQYF. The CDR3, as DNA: TGTGCCAGCAGTGAACAACTAGACCAGTACTTC. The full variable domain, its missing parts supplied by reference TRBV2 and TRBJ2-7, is EPEVTQTPSHQVTQMGQEVILRCVPISNHLYFYWYRQILGQKVEFLVSFYNNEISEKSEIFDDQFSVERPDGSNFTLKIRSTKLEDSAMYFCASSEQLDQYFGPGTRLTVT.

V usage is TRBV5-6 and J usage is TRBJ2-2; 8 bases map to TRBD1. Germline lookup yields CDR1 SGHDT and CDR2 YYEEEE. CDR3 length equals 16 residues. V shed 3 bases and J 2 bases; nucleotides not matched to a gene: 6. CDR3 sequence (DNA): TGTGCCAGCAGCTATTGGACAGGGCTTAACACCGGGGAGCTGTTTTTT. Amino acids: CASSYWTGLNTGELFF.

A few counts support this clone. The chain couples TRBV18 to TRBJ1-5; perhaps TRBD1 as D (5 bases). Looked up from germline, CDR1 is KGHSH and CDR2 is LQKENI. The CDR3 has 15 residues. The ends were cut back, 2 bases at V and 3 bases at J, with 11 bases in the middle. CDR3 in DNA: TGTGCCAGCTCACCAGGGGCAGGGAACAATCAGCCCCAGCATTTT. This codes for CASSPGAGNNQPQHF.

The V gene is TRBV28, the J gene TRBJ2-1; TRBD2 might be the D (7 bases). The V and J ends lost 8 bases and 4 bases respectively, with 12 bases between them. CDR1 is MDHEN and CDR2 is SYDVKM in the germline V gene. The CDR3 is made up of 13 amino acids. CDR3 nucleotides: TGTGCCAGCGGGGGCGGGGGTTACAATGAGCAGTTCTTC. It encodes CASGGGGYNEQFF.

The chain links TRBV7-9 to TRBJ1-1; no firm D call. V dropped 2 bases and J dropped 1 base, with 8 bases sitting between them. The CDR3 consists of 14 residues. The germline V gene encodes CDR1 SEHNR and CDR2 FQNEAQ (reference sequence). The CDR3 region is CASSLMSENTEAFF. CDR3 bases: TGTGCCAGCAGCTTAATGAGCGAGAACACTGAAGCTTTCTTT.

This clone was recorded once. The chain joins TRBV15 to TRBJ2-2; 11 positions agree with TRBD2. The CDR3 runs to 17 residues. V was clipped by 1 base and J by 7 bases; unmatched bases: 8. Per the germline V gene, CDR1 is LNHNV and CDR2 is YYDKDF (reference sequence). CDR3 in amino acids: CATSRGRHGTSGGELFF. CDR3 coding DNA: TGTGCCACCAGCAGAGGACGACACGGGACTAGCGGCGGGGAGCTGTTTTTT. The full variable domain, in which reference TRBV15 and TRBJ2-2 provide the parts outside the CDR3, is DAMVIQNPRYQVTQFGKPVTLSCSQTLNHNVMYWYQQKSSQAPKLLFHYYDKDFNNEADTPDNFQSRRPNTSFCFLDIRSPGLGDTAMYLCATSRGRHGTSGGELFFGEGSRLTVL.